This T cell receptor (beta chain) was recorded in a study of blood T cell repertoires in COVID-19. The wider study: Acute and convalescent COVID-19 specimens originated in the United States, Italy and Spain. In each case, the material was cDNA or gDNA derived from T cells, B-cell-depleted T cells, or PBMCs.

Authors' analysis steps: Counts of nucleated cells, estimated from reference gene primer amplification, were obtained. Assay used: immunoSEQ multiplex PCR; TCRdb lists only in-frame clones, some missing. V, J and clone size are taken as reported in that table, and D and trimming were inferred from the DNA itself. The table lists approximately 100,000 clones, about 80% of them singletons, with under 30% in the top ten. The CDR3 sequence is 17 residues long. Germline V gene lookup returns CDR1 SGHNT and CDR2 YYREEE (reference sequence). Losses at the gene ends were 5 bases for V and 7 bases for J; bases not matched to a gene: 17.

The specimen sequenced was peripheral blood. The receptor was derived from a man aged 55-75 years with acute or convalescent COVID-19. This rearrangement joins TRBV5-4 to TRBJ2-1, with 8 nucleotides matching TRBD1. CDR3 in DNA: TGTGCCAGCAGTTTTGGGCTTATGGACAGGGTTGGGAATGAGCAGTTCTTC. It yields the protein CASSFGLMDRVGNEQFF.